This T cell receptor (beta chain) is drawn from a study of control samples from healthy donors and cancer patients (dated by TCRdb to 2020 to 2022). Note on this clone: No antigen is known for it. Base qualities are not recorded, but no much larger clone differs from it by a single base.

Libraries were built with the immunoSEQ multiplex PCR assay. This immuneACCESS table, as held by TCRdb, lists in-frame sequences with V and J called but not all clones. Of the missing ones, under half trace to an unresolved V gene in checked studies; the others have no known cause. The sample table holds 120,000 to 150,000 clones, of which more than 85% were seen once. The ten top clones hold roughly 3.1% of the sample. The CDR3 runs 16 amino acids, cysteine and phenylalanine included. Only the CDR3 DNA is retained, 48 bases long and in frame from the first base. The germline V gene sets CDR1 to KGHDR and CDR2 to SFDVKD. From V the trimming removes 4 bases and from J it removes 5 bases, while the gene matches leave 12 bases of the junction unaccounted for.

Sequencing was done on a sample of blood. Recombination joined TRBV24-1 with TRBJ1-1; 7 central bases correspond to TRBD1. This receptor was identified in a man aged 30 to 39 in good health. The nucleotide sequence is given as TGTGCCACCAGTGAATTAGGGGGCCCGTTTGGTACTGAAGCTTTCTTT. It translates to CATSELGGPFGTEAFF.